In its sample, the clone carrying this T cell receptor (beta chain) was seen once. The sample originates from a study of CD8+ T cells in alopecia areata. RNA was isolated and reverse transcribed to cDNA, the sequencing template. Measured with immunoSEQ multiplex PCR; TCRdb has only the in-frame clones, and not every one. The sample lists over 150,000 clones; more than 55% were seen once. Sequencing was done on a sample of CD8+ T cells sorted from blood. The clonotype originates from a human donor in good health.

CDR3 coding DNA: TGTGCCAGCAGCGTAGGACCTTTCCCTGAAGCTTTCTTT. It translates to CASSVGPFPEAFF. V usage is TRBV9 and J usage is TRBJ1-1; no firm D call. This CDR3 comprises 13 residues. Looked up from germline, CDR1 is SGDLS and CDR2 is YYNGEE. V lost 0 bases and J 6 bases, leaving 9 bases between the germline ends.